The 5 T cell receptor beta chains reported below all come from one sample, sequenced in a study of T cell changes during pregnancy in multiple sclerosis. Clones were read by immunoSEQ multiplex PCR, and TCRdb kept only the in-frame ones, dropping some. The sample holds about 20,000 clones, approximately 90% seen once. The sequencing used CD8+ T cells from peripheral blood mononuclear cells, collected after pregnancy. Receptor source: a female donor in good health, enrolled as a control in a pregnancy study.

This chain connects TRBV6-1 to TRBJ2-6; TRBD1 aligns across 9 bases. V lost 6 bases and J lost 2; bases outside the gene matches: 2. Looked up from germline, CDR1 is MNHNS and CDR2 is SASEGT. The CDR3 runs 15 residues. As DNA, the CDR3 is TGTGCCAGCAGCGACAGGGGGACTGGGGCCAACGTCCTGACTTTC. Amino acid sequence: CASSDRGTGANVLTF.

The V and J genes are TRBV5-6 and TRBJ2-3; 9 bases line up with TRBD1. CDR1 is SGHDT, CDR2 YYEEEE, per germline. Losses at the gene ends were 0 bases for V and 5 bases for J; bases not matched to a gene: 7. This CDR3 has 16 residues. The CDR3 region is CASSLEGTGIGDTQYF. The CDR3 nucleotides read TGTGCCAGCAGCTTGGAAGGGACAGGGATCGGAGATACGCAGTATTTT.

The V and J genes are TRBV5-6 and TRBJ1-1, with D perhaps TRBD1 (6 bases). This CDR3 region has 11 residues. CDR1 is SGHDT, CDR2 YYEEEE, per germline. V dropped 7 bases and J dropped 6 bases, with 10 bases sitting between them. This chain's CDR3 is CASVRGSEAFF. The CDR3, as DNA: TGTGCCAGCGTTAGGGGGTCTGAAGCTTTCTTT.

This clone was picked up a small number of times. This chain uses TRBV7-2 with TRBJ2-7; D is unresolved. CDR3 size: 15 residues. Trimming stripped 1 base from V and 2 bases from J, with 12 bases between. CDR1 and CDR2 from the germline V gene are SGHTA and FQGNSA. The CDR3 region has the DNA TGTGCCAGCAGCTTAGAGTCTAGTGCTACCTACGAGCAGTACTTC. Amino acid sequence: CASSLESSATYEQYF. The entire variable domain, with the rest obtained from reference TRBV7-2 and TRBJ2-7, is as follows: GAGVSQSPSNKVTEKGKDVELRCDPISGHTALYWYRQSLGQGLEFLIYFQGNSAPDKSGLPSDRFSAERTGGSVSTLTIQRTQQEDSAVYLCASSLESSATYEQYFGPGTRLTVT.

The V call is TRBV14, the J call TRBJ2-3, with TRBD1 matching 12 bases. This CDR3 region has 15 residues. CDR1 SGHDN and CDR2 FVKESK come from the germline V gene. V gave up 6 bases and J gave up 6 bases; unmatched junction bases: 7. CDR3 nucleotide sequence: TGTGCCAGCAGAGCACGGGACAGGGGGCATGATACGCAGTATTTT. Translating gives CASRARDRGHDTQYF.